Listed here are 19 T cell receptor beta chains from one sample, sequenced in a study of circulating and synovial CD4+ cells in juvenile arthritis. The table came from immunoSEQ multiplex PCR; TCRdb's copy has only in-frame clones and leaves some out. This repertoire shows tens of thousands of clones, around 95% found once; its top ten account for approximately 0.17%. Specimen: CD4+ T cells from blood. Receptor source: a human donor with juvenile idiopathic arthritis.

In this sample, this clone turned up once. The chain joins TRBV7-3 to TRBJ1-1, with D perhaps TRBD1 (6 bases). From germline, CDR1 is SGHTA and CDR2 FQGTGA. V was cut by 5 bases and J by 3 bases, with 10 bases left in between. This CDR3 comprises 13 residues. The CDR3 spells CASSPDSYTEAFF. The CDR3 bases are TGTGCCAGCAGCCCGGACAGCTACACTGAAGCTTTCTTT.

This rearrangement joins TRBV25-1 to TRBJ1-3; 7 positions match TRBD1. This CDR3 contains 16 residues. In germline, CDR1 is MGHDK, CDR2 SYGVNS. The J segment lost 6 bases and the V segment lost 6 bases, leaving 14 bases of the junction unmatched. Here the CDR3 reads CASRGTTGQDENTIYF. DNA of the CDR3: TGTGCCAGCAGGGGAACGACAGGGCAGGATGAAAACACCATATATTTT.

The rearrangement joins TRBV19 to TRBJ2-3; TRBD2 might be the D (6 bases). V shed 1 base and J shed 6 bases, with 14 bases lying between them. Germline CDR1 reads LNHDA; CDR2 reads SQIVND (reference sequence). CDR3 size: 15 residues. Written as DNA, the CDR3 is TGTGCCAGTAGTATAGTCCCAGCGGGCGCGGATACGCAGTATTTT. Encoded protein: CASSIVPAGADTQYF.

The chain carries TRBV10-3 and TRBJ2-1; tentatively, D is TRBD2 (6 bases). The CDR3 totals 17 residues. The germline V and J ends were trimmed by 4 bases and 0 bases, with 16 bases remaining between them. The V gene's germline CDR1 is ENHRY and CDR2 SYGVKD. CDR3 loop: CAISGRGSADSYNEQFF. CDR3 nucleotides: TGTGCCATCAGTGGACGGGGGAGCGCCGACTCCTACAATGAGCAGTTCTTC.

V usage is TRBV5-6 and J usage is TRBJ1-5; no reliable D call. The CDR3 contains 16 residues. V lost 1 base and J lost 3, with 14 bases in between. In germline, CDR1 is SGHDT, CDR2 YYEEEE. The DNA for the CDR3 is TGTGCCAGCAGCTTGAGTAGAACGCTAAACAATCAGCCCCAGCATTTT. The encoded protein is CASSLSRTLNNQPQHF.

The chain carries TRBV5-1 and TRBJ2-7, with TRBD1 identical over 7 bases. The germline gives CDR1 SGHRS, CDR2 YFSETQ. V lost 3 bases, J lost 0 bases, and 3 bases stayed unmatched. CDR3 size: 14 residues. The CDR3 spells CASSSQGNSYEQYF. CDR3 in DNA: TGCGCCAGCAGCTCACAGGGGAACTCCTACGAGCAGTACTTC.

The genes are TRBV7-2 and TRBJ1-2, with 8 positions matching TRBD1. Germline-derived CDR1 and CDR2 are SGHTA and FQGNSA. CDR3 size: 15 residues. The trim removed 2 bases at V and 0 bases at J, leaving 2 bases unmatched. CDR3 DNA sequence: TGTGCCAGCAGCTTACCGGACAGGGCTAACTATGGCTACACCTTC. Translation gives CASSLPDRANYGYTF.

This clone was recorded once. The chain employs TRBV7-2 and TRBJ2-1; 7 bases are shared with TRBD2. Germline V lookup: CDR1 SGHTA, CDR2 FQGNSA. With V trimmed by 0 bases and J by 10 bases, 15 bases remained unmatched. This CDR3 has 17 residues. The CDR3: CASSLAKSSGSLWEQFF. In DNA form, the CDR3 reads TGTGCCAGCAGCTTAGCGAAGTCTAGCGGAAGTCTCTGGGAGCAGTTCTTC.

The chain recombines TRBV6-6 with TRBJ2-1; maybe TRBD2 (6 bases). The germline V and J ends were trimmed by 6 bases and 1 base, with 16 bases remaining between them. The CDR3 has 16 amino acids. Germline V gives CDR1 MNHNY, CDR2 SVGAGI (reference sequence). As DNA, the CDR3 is TGTGCCAGCAGCCACGGGGGACTTTTATCCTACAATGAGCAGTTCTTC. Translating it yields CASSHGGLLSYNEQFF.

The genes are TRBV5-5 and TRBJ1-5, with TRBD1 matching over 9 bases. Germline assignment: CDR1 SGHKS and CDR2 YYEKEE (reference sequence). The J segment lost 2 bases and the V segment lost 4 bases, leaving 4 bases of the junction unmatched. This CDR3 region has 15 residues. As DNA, the CDR3 is TGTGCCAGCAGCAGAACAGGGGGCGGCAATCAGCCCCAGCATTTT. Amino acids: CASSRTGGGNQPQHF.

V gene TRBV7-2 combines with J gene TRBJ1-4; 8 bases are a match to TRBD1. The CDR3 is 15 residues long. Per germline, CDR1 SGHTA and CDR2 FQGNSA. V dropped 4 bases and J dropped 3; count of bases not matched to a gene: 4. The CDR3: CASSSGQGSNEKLFF. CDR3 coding DNA: TGTGCCAGCAGCTCCGGACAGGGTTCTAATGAAAAACTGTTTTTT.

The chain couples TRBV15 to TRBJ1-3; no clear D. Germline V CDR1 and CDR2: LNHNV, YYDKDF (reference sequence). This CDR3 contains 13 residues. Trimming pared 0 bases from V and 10 bases from J, leaving 10 bases between. CDR3 DNA sequence: TGTGCCACCAGCAGAGATCCCCTAGAGACCATATATTTT. Protein sequence: CATSRDPLETIYF.

The gene calls are TRBV15 and TRBJ1-2; D not resolved. V gave up 1 base and J gave up 4 bases, with 10 bases separating them. The CDR3 extends over 14 amino acids. Germline CDR1 is LNHNV and CDR2 is YYDKDF (reference sequence). The CDR3 reads CATSRGPGIYGYTF. The DNA of the CDR3 is TGTGCCACCAGCAGAGGCCCGGGGATCTATGGCTACACCTTC.

This clone was seen a single time. V usage is TRBV6-5 and J usage is TRBJ1-2, with a possible D match to TRBD1 (6 bases). This CDR3 is 15 amino acids long. Between the trimmed V and J ends, which lost 4 bases and 5 bases, there was a span of 17 bases. Germline CDR1 reads MNHEY; CDR2 reads SVGAGI. CDR3 sequence (DNA): TGTGCCAGCAGTTTCGTTGCGGGGGCGATTTATGGCTACACCTTC. Protein product: CASSFVAGAIYGYTF.

There are a few counts of this clone. The rearrangement uses TRBV19 and TRBJ2-7, with 8 bases identical to TRBD1. The V gene end was trimmed by 5 bases and the J gene end by 0 bases; junction bases not matched to a gene: 3. Per the germline V gene, CDR1 is LNHDA and CDR2 is SQIVND (reference sequence). The CDR3 runs 14 residues. The CDR3 sequence: CASSQGALSYEQYF. Here the CDR3 DNA reads TGTGCCAGTAGTCAGGGGGCCCTCTCCTACGAGCAGTACTTC.

This chain joins TRBV19 and TRBJ1-3; 9 nucleotides match TRBD1. After removal of 8 bases from V and 4 bases from J, the junction contained 15 bases not matched to a gene. CDR1 is LNHDA, CDR2 SQIVND, per germline (reference sequence). The CDR3 length is 17 residues. The DNA of the CDR3 is TGTGCCAGTGGGGGGACAGGGTCCCTGGTTGGAGGAAACACCATATATTTT. Its protein product is CASGGTGSLVGGNTIYF.

The gene calls are TRBV7-2 and TRBJ1-2; TRBD1 aligns across 7 bases. From germline, CDR1 is SGHTA and CDR2 FQGNSA. Trimming removed 5 bases from V and 5 bases from J; junction bases left unmatched: 5. CDR3 length: 13 amino acids. CDR3 loop: CASSPTGPYGYTF. CDR3 DNA sequence: TGTGCCAGCAGCCCGACAGGGCCATATGGCTACACCTTC.

This clone came up a few times. This rearrangement joins TRBV19 to TRBJ1-3; perhaps TRBD1 as D (5 bases). Germline values: CDR1 LNHDA, CDR2 SQIVND (reference sequence). The CDR3 runs 14 residues. V was cut by 2 bases and J by 4 bases, with 9 bases left in between. This CDR3 is CASSITGSGNTIYF. The CDR3 region has the DNA TGTGCCAGTAGTATAACAGGATCGGGAAACACCATATATTTT. Variable domain in full (rest from reference TRBV19 and TRBJ1-3): DGGITQSPKYLFRKEGQNVTLSCEQNLNHDAMYWYRQDPGQGLRLIYYSQIVNDFQKGDIAEGYSVSREKKESFPLTVTSAQKNPTAFYLCASSITGSGNTIYFGEGSWLTVV.

This clone showed up just a few times. V is TRBV19 and J is TRBJ2-3, with TRBD2 matching over 7 bases. V was pared by 4 bases and J by 0 bases, with 1 base of the junction left unmatched. Germline lookup yields CDR1 LNHDA and CDR2 SQIVND (reference sequence). The CDR3 is made up of 14 amino acids. The CDR3 sequence: CASSTSGSTDTQYF. CDR3 nucleotide sequence: TGTGCCAGTAGTACTAGCGGTAGCACAGATACGCAGTATTTT.